Presented here are 28 T cell receptor beta chains from one specimen sequenced in a study of cytomegalovirus exposure and HLA in healthy donors. Primers: 60 Vbeta forward and 13 Jbeta reverse. Clones were sequenced by immunoSEQ multiplex PCR, and TCRdb holds only the in-frame ones, with some missing. Of about 130,000 clones in the sample, more than 15% were seen once. The specimen sequenced was PBMCs. The origin of the receptors is a female donor in good health and CMV-seropositive.

The CDR3 bases are TGTGCCAGCAGTCCCAGCGGGGCCTCCACCGGGGAGCTGTTTTTT. This sequence encodes CASSPSGASTGELFF. The genes are TRBV28 and TRBJ2-2; 7 nucleotides line up with TRBD2. The CDR3 totals 15 residues. V lost 5 bases and J lost 4; bases outside the gene matches: 7. The germline gives CDR1 MDHEN, CDR2 SYDVKM.

This clone was detected only a few times. The gene calls are TRBV10-3 and TRBJ1-3; D call uncertain. CDR1 and CDR2 from the germline V gene are ENHRY and SYGVKD. V lost 7 bases and J lost 4, with 14 bases in between. This CDR3 is 14 amino acids long. The CDR3: CAIKRNSAGNTIYF. The CDR3 region has the DNA TGTGCCATCAAACGGAACAGTGCCGGAAACACCATATATTTT.

The chain is built from TRBV5-6 and TRBJ1-4; 10 bases are a match to TRBD1. Germline trimming cut 4 bases from V and 8 bases from J; bases unmatched to any gene: 11. Germline-derived CDR1 and CDR2 are SGHDT and YYEEEE. The CDR3 contains 16 residues. The DNA for the CDR3 is TGTGCCAGCAGCAAAAAGACAGGGGGCATAGGGGAAAAACTGTTTTTT. This sequence encodes CASSKKTGGIGEKLFF.

The DNA of the CDR3 is TGCGCCAGCAGCTCCCCTACTAGCGGGGTGACCTACAATGAGCAGTTCTTC. Its translation: CASSSPTSGVTYNEQFF. This chain joins TRBV5-1 and TRBJ2-1; 10 positions match TRBD2. The length of the CDR3 is 17 residues. V gave up 3 bases and J gave up 2 bases; unmatched junction bases: 8. Germline CDR1 SGHRS, CDR2 YFSETQ.

This clone was observed a few times. This chain connects TRBV30 to TRBJ2-5; no reliable D call. V was trimmed by 2 bases and J by 5 bases, leaving 6 bases between them. CDR1 is GTSNPN and CDR2 is SVGIG in the germline V gene (reference sequence). This CDR3 has 11 residues. This chain's CDR3 is CAWSIAETQYF. The CDR3 DNA is TGTGCCTGGAGTATCGCGGAGACCCAGTACTTC.

This clone showed up just a few times. The junction departs from the called germline gene at one end, perhaps through a read error. This sequence joins TRBV5-1 and TRBJ1-3, with TRBD1 matching over 8 bases. CDR1 SGHRS and CDR2 YFSETQ come from the germline V gene. The length of the CDR3 is 13 residues. CDR3 protein: CASKTGVGDTIYF. CDR3 coding DNA: TGCGCCAGCAAGACAGGGGTTGGAGACACCATATATTTT.

This clone was observed a handful of times. The rearrangement links TRBV6-5 to TRBJ2-5; possible D gene TRBD1, 6 bases. The J call may be incorrect, as the DNA end agrees better with TRBJ2-7. The germline V gene has CDR1 MNHEY and CDR2 SVGAGI. The CDR3 extends over 13 amino acids. The CDR3 sequence is CASSSTGRYEQYF. CDR3 nucleotide sequence: TGTGCCAGCAGTTCTACAGGGCGGTACGAGCAGTACTTC.

The chain carries TRBV4-3 and TRBJ2-7; 11 positions match TRBD2. Germline loops: CDR1 LGHNA, CDR2 YSLEER. This CDR3 comprises 20 residues. With 4 bases clipped from V and 3 bases from J, the junction kept 20 bases outside the gene matches. The CDR3 coding sequence is TGCGCCAGCAGCCGCAAGCGTGGGGCTAGCGGGGGGCAGGTTGTCTACGAGCAGTACTTC. It translates to CASSRKRGASGGQVVYEQYF.

J is TRBJ1-2 and V is TRBV30; the D is unclear. The length of the CDR3 is 13 residues. The V gene's germline CDR1 is GTSNPN and CDR2 SVGIG (reference sequence). V was clipped by 3 bases and J by 4 bases, with 12 bases between them. The CDR3 reads CAWSVLSGYGYTF. CDR3 DNA: TGTGCCTGGAGCGTGCTCTCGGGCTATGGCTACACCTTC.

This clone was observed a handful of times. The chain is built from TRBV2 and TRBJ2-7, with 7 bases matching TRBD1. The V gene's germline CDR1 is SNHLY and CDR2 FYNNEI. With 1 base clipped from V and 3 bases from J, the junction kept 3 bases outside the gene matches. This CDR3 is 14 amino acids long. CDR3 coding DNA: TGTGCCAGCAGTGAAGGAGACAGGGTCTACGAGCAGTACTTC. Protein product: CASSEGDRVYEQYF.

This clone was counted a few times. The gene calls are TRBV2 and TRBJ2-1; tentatively, D is TRBD2 (5 bases). The CDR3 is made up of 14 amino acids. Trimming removed 2 bases at V and 8 bases at J, with 13 bases between. Germline CDR1 is SNHLY and CDR2 is FYNNEI. The CDR3 nucleotides read TGTGCCAGCAGTGAAACCCTCCCGGAGGATGAGCAGTTCTTC. It codes for CASSETLPEDEQFF.

As concerns this clone: This CDR3 fails to terminate in the conserved phenylalanine or tryptophan, so it likely reflects a read error. The rearrangement links TRBV5-6 to TRBJ2-7; a weak D match, TRBD1 (6 bases). Germline V gene lookup returns CDR1 SGHDT and CDR2 YYEEEE. The CDR3 is made up of 14 amino acids. V dropped 2 bases and J dropped 2 bases, with 11 bases sitting between them. The DNA for the CDR3 is TGTGCCAGCAGCTTACAGGGAAAGGCCTACGAGCAGTACTCC. This gives the protein CASSLQGKAYEQYS.

The chain joins TRBV7-8 to TRBJ2-5, with 13 positions matching TRBD2. Germline V lookup: CDR1 SGHVS, CDR2 FQNEAQ. This CDR3 region has 18 residues. Trimming took 5 bases from V and 2 from J; bases not matched to a gene: 11. In nucleotides, the CDR3 is TGTGCCAGCAGCCTGCGACTAGCGGGGGGTCCCCCACAAGAGACCCAGTACTTC. This gives the protein CASSLRLAGGPPQETQYF.

This chain connects TRBV30 to TRBJ1-2; the D is unclear. Trimming left V 2 bases short and J 8 bases short, with 9 bases between. The CDR3 runs to 11 residues. Per germline, CDR1 GTSNPN and CDR2 SVGIG (reference sequence). The CDR3 nucleotides read TGTGCCTGGAGTTGGGGAGGCGGCTACACCTTC. As protein: CAWSWGGGYTF.

This clone has just a few counts. The chain recombines TRBV6-5 with TRBJ2-1, with 11 bases matching TRBD1. The V and J ends lost 4 bases and 7 bases, in that order; junction bases with no gene match: 6. This CDR3 is 15 amino acids long. Germline CDR1 MNHEY, CDR2 SVGAGI. The CDR3: CASSSDRGQINEQFF. The CDR3 DNA follows: TGTGCCAGCAGTTCGGACAGGGGGCAAATTAATGAGCAGTTCTTC.

The chain joins TRBV6-4 to TRBJ2-1; 12 nucleotides match TRBD2. This CDR3 has 16 amino acids. Germline V lookup: CDR1 MRHNA, CDR2 SNTAGT. Trimming removed 0 bases from V and 4 bases from J; junction bases left unmatched: 1. This CDR3 reads CASSDSGTSGYNEQFF. The CDR3 DNA reads TGTGCCAGCAGTGACTCAGGGACTAGCGGGTACAATGAGCAGTTCTTC.

This clone showed up just a few times. Mismatch with germline at one junction end may stem from a read error. The chain joins TRBV6-1 to TRBJ2-7, with D uncertain. The CDR3 contains 10 residues. Germline values: CDR1 MNHNS, CDR2 SASEGT. The CDR3 sequence is CASSERQTHF. In nucleotides, the CDR3 is TGTGCCAGCAGTGAGCGGCAGACCCATTTC.

This clone was counted between two and nine times. The CDR3 nucleotides read TGCGCCAGCAGCCAAGATATTTTGAGGTTGGGTGGAAACACCATATATTTT. This sequence encodes CASSQDILRLGGNTIYF. The gene calls are TRBV4-3 and TRBJ1-3, with D hard to call. The CDR3 is 17 amino acids. The germline V gene encodes CDR1 LGHNA and CDR2 YSLEER. V was trimmed by 0 bases and J by 3 bases, leaving 15 bases between them.

V is TRBV5-1 and J is TRBJ1-2; 9 bases match TRBD1. J lost 4 bases, V lost 2 bases, and 3 bases had no gene match. Germline CDR1 reads SGHRS; CDR2 reads YFSETQ. The CDR3 runs 14 residues. DNA of the CDR3: TGCGCCAGCAGCTTATCGGGACAGGGCTATGGCTACACCTTC. Its protein product is CASSLSGQGYGYTF.

This clone has more than one count but fewer than ten. V usage is TRBV2 and J usage is TRBJ1-1; 7 nucleotides match TRBD1. Germline CDR1 SNHLY, CDR2 FYNNEI. V was clipped by 7 bases and J by 1 base; unmatched bases: 6. The CDR3 runs 14 residues. Here the CDR3 DNA reads TGTGCCAGCACCGGGACAGAATCGAACACTGAAGCTTTCTTT. As protein: CASTGTESNTEAFF.

This clone was observed a handful of times. The V and J genes are TRBV18 and TRBJ2-1; 12 bases line up with TRBD1. The CDR3 covers 14 residues. CDR1 and CDR2 from the germline V gene are KGHSH and LQKENI. V was clipped by 6 bases and J by 8 bases; unmatched bases: 5. CDR3: CASSLGTGGDEQFF. The CDR3 DNA sequence: TGTGCCAGCTCGCTTGGGACAGGGGGCGATGAGCAGTTCTTC.

V is TRBV7-9 and J is TRBJ1-3, with TRBD1 as a possible D gene (6 bases). The V and J ends lost 5 bases and 10 bases respectively, with 15 bases between them. Per germline, CDR1 SEHNR and CDR2 FQNEAQ (reference sequence). The CDR3 has 13 amino acids. The CDR3 sequence: CASSQQGGQTIYF. CDR3 nucleotides: TGTGCCAGCAGCCAACAGGGAGGGCAGACCATATATTTT.

The chain recombines TRBV5-5 with TRBJ1-5; unclear D gene. Trimming took off 1 base at V and 7 bases at J, with 12 bases between the two ends. The V gene's germline CDR1 is SGHKS and CDR2 YYEKEE (reference sequence). The CDR3 covers 14 residues. This CDR3 reads CASSLRGEGQPQHF. CDR3 sequence (DNA): TGTGCCAGCAGCTTGCGCGGGGAAGGACAGCCCCAGCATTTT. Drawing the rest from reference TRBV5-5 and TRBJ1-5, the complete variable domain is DAGVTQSPTHLIKTRGQQVTLRCSPISGHKSVSWYQQVLGQGPQFIFQYYEKEERGRGNFPDRFSARQFPNYSSELNVNALLLGDSALYLCASSLRGEGQPQHFGDGTRLSIL.

This clone was counted only a few times. V and J are TRBV5-6 and TRBJ2-7; perhaps TRBD2 as D (5 bases). Germline lookup yields CDR1 SGHDT and CDR2 YYEEEE. Trimming stripped 0 bases from V and 0 bases from J, with 10 bases between. The CDR3 totals 15 residues. The CDR3 loop reads CASSLGGLFSYEQYF. The CDR3 DNA is TGTGCCAGCAGCTTGGGAGGGCTGTTCTCCTACGAGCAGTACTTC. Complete variable domain (other parts from reference TRBV5-6 and TRBJ2-7): DAGVTQSPTHLIKTRGQQVTLRCSPKSGHDTVSWYQQALGQGPQFIFQYYEEEERQRGNFPDRFSGHQFPNYSSELNVNALLLGDSALYLCASSLGGLFSYEQYFGPGTRLTVT.

The rearrangement links TRBV29-1 to TRBJ2-3; a possible D gene is TRBD2 (6 bases). The CDR3 extends over 13 amino acids. V gave up 6 bases and J gave up 6 bases, with 16 bases separating them. CDR1 and CDR2 from the germline V gene are SQVTM and ANQGSEA. The DNA of the CDR3 is TGCAGCGTCGAGGGGCGGGGAGGCGATACGCAGTATTTT. Protein: CSVEGRGGDTQYF.

This clone appeared a few times. The chain carries TRBV30 and TRBJ2-1; D might be TRBD2 (5 bases). CDR3 length: 18 residues. In germline, CDR1 is GTSNPN, CDR2 SVGIG (reference sequence). Trimming took 0 bases from V and 8 from J, leaving 26 bases between them. CDR3 DNA sequence: TGTGCCTGGAGTGTAGGTCATAGGACGGGGAAATCATTCCATGAGCAGTTCTTC. As protein: CAWSVGHRTGKSFHEQFF. Variable domain in full (rest from reference TRBV30 and TRBJ2-1): SQTIHQWPATLVQPVGSPLSLECTVEGTSNPNLYWYRQAAGRGLQLLFYSVGIGQISSEVPQNLSASRPQDRQFILSSKKLLLSDSGFYLCAWSVGHRTGKSFHEQFFGPGTRLTVL.

This chain connects TRBV28 to TRBJ2-7; D perhaps matches TRBD2 (6 bases). The CDR3 length is 13 residues. Trimming removed 4 bases from V and 3 bases from J, with 10 bases in between. CDR1 is MDHEN, CDR2 SYDVKM, per germline. The CDR3 sequence is CASSSGLIYEQYF. For the CDR3, the DNA is TGTGCCAGCAGTTCGGGACTTATCTACGAGCAGTACTTC.

In this sample, this clone turned up a few times. The chain uses TRBV11-2 and TRBJ2-1; 7 bases agree with TRBD1. The ends lost 5 bases at V and 2 bases at J; junction bases unmatched: 6. This CDR3 region has 15 residues. CDR1 and CDR2 from the germline V gene are SGHAT and FQNNGV. The CDR3 is CASSITGEPYNEQFF. The CDR3 DNA follows: TGTGCCAGCAGCATAACAGGGGAACCCTACAATGAGCAGTTCTTC.